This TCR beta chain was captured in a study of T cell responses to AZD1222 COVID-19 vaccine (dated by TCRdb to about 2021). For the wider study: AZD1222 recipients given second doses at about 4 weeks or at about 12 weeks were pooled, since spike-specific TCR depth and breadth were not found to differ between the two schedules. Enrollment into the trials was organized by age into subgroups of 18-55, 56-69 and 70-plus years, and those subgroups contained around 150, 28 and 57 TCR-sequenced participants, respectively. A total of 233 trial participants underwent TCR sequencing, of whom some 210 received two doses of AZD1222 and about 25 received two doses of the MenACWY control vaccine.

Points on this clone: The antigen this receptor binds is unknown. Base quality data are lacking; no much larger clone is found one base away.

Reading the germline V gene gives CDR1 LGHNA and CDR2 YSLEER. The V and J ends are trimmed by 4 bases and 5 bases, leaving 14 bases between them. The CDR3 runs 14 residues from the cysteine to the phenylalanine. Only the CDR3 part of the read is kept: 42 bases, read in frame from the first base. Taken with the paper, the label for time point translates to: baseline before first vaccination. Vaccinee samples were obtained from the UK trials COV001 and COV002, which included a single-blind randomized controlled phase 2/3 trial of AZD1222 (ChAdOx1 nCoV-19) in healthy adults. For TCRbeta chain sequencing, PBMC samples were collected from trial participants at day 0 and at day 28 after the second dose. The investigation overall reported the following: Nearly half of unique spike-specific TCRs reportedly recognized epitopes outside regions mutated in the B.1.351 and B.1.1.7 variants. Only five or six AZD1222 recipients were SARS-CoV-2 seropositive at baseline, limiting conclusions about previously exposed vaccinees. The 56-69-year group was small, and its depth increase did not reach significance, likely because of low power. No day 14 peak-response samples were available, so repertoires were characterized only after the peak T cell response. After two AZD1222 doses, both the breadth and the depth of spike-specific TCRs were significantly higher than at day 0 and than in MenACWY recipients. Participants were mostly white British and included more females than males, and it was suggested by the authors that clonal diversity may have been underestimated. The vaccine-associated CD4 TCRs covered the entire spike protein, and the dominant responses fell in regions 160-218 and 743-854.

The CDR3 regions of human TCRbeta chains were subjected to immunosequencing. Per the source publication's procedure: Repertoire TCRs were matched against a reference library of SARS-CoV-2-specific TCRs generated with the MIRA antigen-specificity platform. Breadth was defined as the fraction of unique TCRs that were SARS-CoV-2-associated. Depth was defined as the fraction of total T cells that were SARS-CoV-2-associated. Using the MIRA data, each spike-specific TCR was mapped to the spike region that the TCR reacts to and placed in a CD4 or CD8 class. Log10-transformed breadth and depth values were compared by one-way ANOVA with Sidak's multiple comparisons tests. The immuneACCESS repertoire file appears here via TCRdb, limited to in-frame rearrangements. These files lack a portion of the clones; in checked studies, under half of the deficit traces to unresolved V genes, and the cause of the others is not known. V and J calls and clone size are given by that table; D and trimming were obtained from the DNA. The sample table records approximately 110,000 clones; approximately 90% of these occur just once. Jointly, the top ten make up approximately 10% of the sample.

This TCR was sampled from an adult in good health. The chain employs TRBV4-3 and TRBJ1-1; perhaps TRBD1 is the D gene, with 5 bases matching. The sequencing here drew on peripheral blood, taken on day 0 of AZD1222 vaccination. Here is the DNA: TGCGCCAGCAGCCCCCAAGCGGGGCGGACTGAAGCTTTCTTT. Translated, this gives CASSPQAGRTEAFF.